Here is one T cell receptor (beta chain) with its context. Its antigen is currently unknown. The data originate from a study of OX40 agonist ivuxolimab in advanced cancers. The wider study: Age averaged around 58 years (range about 20 to 80), and less than 85% were male.

Study conclusions and caveats: In general, CD8+ T cells held more expanded clones than CD4+ did, on average. Partial responders receiving 0.1-3.0 mg/kg showed among the lowest clonal expansion. Dosing at 0.1 to 3.0 mg/kg was accompanied by clonal expansion of CD4+ and CD8+ blood T cells by week 6.

CDR3 length equals 14 residues. V was cut by 2 bases and J by 1 base, with 9 bases left in between. Germline V lookup: CDR1 MNHEY, CDR2 SVGAGI. TCRdb's table, derived via immunoSEQ multiplex PCR, lists solely in-frame clones and lacks some. Here the sample spans 50,000 to 70,000 clones, under 90% being singletons. This specimen was CD4+ or CD8+ T cells sorted from blood, taken in a trial of the OX40 agonist ivuxolimab. The gene calls are TRBV6-5 and TRBJ2-7, with D unclear. This clonotype was sampled from an adult with an advanced solid tumor such as melanoma, head and neck, liver or kidney cancer. The CDR3 spells CASSYLDPSYEQYF. CDR3 coding DNA: TGTGCCAGCAGTTACCTGGACCCTTCCTACGAGCAGTACTTC.